This TCR beta chain comes out of a study of shared clonotypes between healthy human individuals. Study-wide findings and caveats: The naive CD4 repertoires of several donors were compared, and roughly 5.1% of clonotypes were shared.

The germline V gene has CDR1 SGHTA and CDR2 FQGTGA. CDR3 length: 12 residues. Trimming took off 5 bases at V and 0 bases at J, with 3 bases between the two ends. About this clone: The target antigen is unknown. Other DNA sequences in this sample translate to the same CDR3.

Data came from immunoSEQ multiplex PCR; TCRdb stores just in-frame clones and leaves some out. This table has some 2,500,000 clones, over 85% appearing once. Sequenced material: naive CD4+ T cells from PBMCs. Subset here: CD45RA+ positively selected. This TCR was recovered from a young man in good health. Some clones in this sample may be carry-over from other donors' samples. The chain has TRBV7-3 and TRBJ2-3; D remains unclear. The DNA for the CDR3 is TGTGCCAGCAGCCCTAGCACAGATACGCAGTATTTT. Protein product: CASSPSTDTQYF.